Listed below are T cell receptor beta chains from one sample, sequenced in a study of blood T cell repertoires in COVID-19. TCRdb keeps only in-frame clones here, not all; method: immunoSEQ multiplex PCR. The top ten hold about 3% of the sample, which has about 240,000 clones, around 86% seen once. Sequencing was carried out using peripheral blood. The receptors stem from a woman in her 30s who had recovered from COVID-19. Each CDR3 is given without its conserved first and last residue. Each record gives: J gene, V gene, CDR3 length, CDR3 protein.

J gene: TRBJ2-7
V gene: TRBV6-2/TRBV6-3
CDR3 length: 14
CDR3 protein: ASSSVHLTGFYEQY

J gene: TRBJ1-2
V gene: TRBV5-4
CDR3 length: 12
CDR3 protein: ASSPPGAGAGYT

J gene: TRBJ2-3
V gene: TRBV9
CDR3 length: 13
CDR3 protein: ASSPWGRGADTQY

J gene: TRBJ2-2
V gene: TRBV5-1
CDR3 length: 12
CDR3 protein: ASSSSGISGELF

J gene: TRBJ2-7
V gene: TRBV2
CDR3 length: 12
CDR3 protein: ASRPSGAAYEQY

J gene: TRBJ2-7
V gene: TRBV7-9
CDR3 length: 12
CDR3 protein: ASSFTGNTYEQY

J gene: TRBJ1-2
V gene: TRBV19
CDR3 length: 13
CDR3 protein: ASSQGDRSFYGYT

J gene: TRBJ2-7
V gene: TRBV15
CDR3 length: 13
CDR3 protein: ATSRQRGGPYEQY

J gene: TRBJ2-2
V gene: TRBV16
CDR3 length: 11
CDR3 protein: ASSQYGTGELF

J gene: TRBJ1-1
V gene: TRBV2
CDR3 length: 10
CDR3 protein: ASSQTYTEAF

J gene: TRBJ1-4
V gene: TRBV21-1
CDR3 length: 18
CDR3 protein: ASSKGDPTVRGGANEKLF

J gene: TRBJ2-7
V gene: TRBV9
CDR3 length: 13
CDR3 protein: ASSVSSSGGYEQY

J gene: TRBJ2-5
V gene: TRBV5-1
CDR3 length: 11
CDR3 protein: ASRGQNQETQY

J gene: TRBJ1-5
V gene: TRBV30
CDR3 length: 12
CDR3 protein: AWSEETGYQPQH

J gene: TRBJ2-7
V gene: TRBV19
CDR3 length: 12
CDR3 protein: ASSDRDTFYEQY

J gene: TRBJ1-1
V gene: TRBV2
CDR3 length: 7
CDR3 protein: AINSEAF

J gene: TRBJ1-1
V gene: TRBV5-6
CDR3 length: 11
CDR3 protein: ASTFLQGTEAF

J gene: TRBJ2-3
V gene: TRBV3-1/TRBV3-2
CDR3 length: 14
CDR3 protein: ASSQVLGAGGSPQY

J gene: TRBJ1-1
V gene: TRBV19
CDR3 length: 13
CDR3 protein: ASSLRTGTNTEAF

J gene: TRBJ2-5
V gene: TRBV5-1
CDR3 length: 14
CDR3 protein: ASSLGGTSLGETQY

J gene: TRBJ2-6
V gene: TRBV21-1
CDR3 length: 18
CDR3 protein: ASAPTARGRSFSGANVLT

J gene: TRBJ2-6
V gene: TRBV6-5
CDR3 length: 13
CDR3 protein: ASKNSGSGANVLT

J gene: TRBJ2-3
V gene: TRBV10-3
CDR3 length: 12
CDR3 protein: AISKTASTDTQY

J gene: TRBJ1-2
V gene: TRBV27
CDR3 length: 13
CDR3 protein: ASTDRGRGEYGYT

J gene: TRBJ2-1
V gene: TRBV7-2
CDR3 length: 9
CDR3 protein: ASSSVDEQF

J gene: TRBJ1-3
V gene: TRBV5-6
CDR3 length: 12
CDR3 protein: ASSTGGIGNTIY

J gene: TRBJ2-5
V gene: TRBV12-3/TRBV12-4
CDR3 length: 11
CDR3 protein: ASSRGGRETQY

J gene: TRBJ2-6
V gene: TRBV7-9
CDR3 length: 16
CDR3 protein: ASRGPGQGADGANVLT

J gene: TRBJ2-6
V gene: TRBV7-2
CDR3 length: 16
CDR3 protein: ASSFLGTANSGANVLT

J gene: TRBJ1-1
V gene: TRBV5-5
CDR3 length: 14
CDR3 protein: ASSALTGGYDTEAF

J gene: TRBJ2-1
V gene: TRBV3-1/TRBV3-2
CDR3 length: 15
CDR3 protein: ASSQVSGSGSYNEQF

J gene: TRBJ1-2
V gene: TRBV19
CDR3 length: 12
CDR3 protein: ASQRGGANYGYT

J gene: TRBJ2-5
V gene: TRBV18
CDR3 length: 13
CDR3 protein: ASSPVQQGGETQY

J gene: TRBJ1-1
V gene: TRBV29-1
CDR3 length: 16
CDR3 protein: SVEDRVMFGQGALKAF

J gene: TRBJ2-3
V gene: TRBV4-1
CDR3 length: 15
CDR3 protein: ASSQLTVAGGGDTQY

J gene: TRBJ1-2
V gene: TRBV2
CDR3 length: 11
CDR3 protein: ASRDTFTYGYT

J gene: TRBJ2-3
V gene: TRBV7-3
CDR3 length: 14
CDR3 protein: ASSLGTSGRTDTQY

J gene: TRBJ2-3
V gene: TRBV30
CDR3 length: 11
CDR3 protein: AWSVSSADTQY

J gene: TRBJ1-1
V gene: TRBV6-2/TRBV6-3
CDR3 length: 12
CDR3 protein: ASSYDSGFTEAF

J gene: TRBJ2-3
V gene: TRBV5-3
CDR3 length: 14
CDR3 protein: ARSLTPGLLSDTQY

J gene: TRBJ1-2
V gene: TRBV5-5
CDR3 length: 14
CDR3 protein: ASSLSTGGYNYGYT

J gene: TRBJ2-4
V gene: TRBV12-3/TRBV12-4
CDR3 length: 9
CDR3 protein: ASSLGTMVR

J gene: TRBJ2-3
V gene: TRBV7-6
CDR3 length: 14
CDR3 protein: ASSLGSGGATDTQY

J gene: TRBJ1-1
V gene: TRBV7-2
CDR3 length: 13
CDR3 protein: ASSLGTGGNTEAF

J gene: TRBJ2-3
V gene: TRBV5-1
CDR3 length: 13
CDR3 protein: ASSRRMTSTDTQY

J gene: TRBJ1-5
V gene: TRBV7-2
CDR3 length: 12
CDR3 protein: ASSLKGAAQPQH

J gene: TRBJ1-6
V gene: TRBV13
CDR3 length: 12
CDR3 protein: ASSFQGNNSPLH

J gene: TRBJ2-7
V gene: TRBV6-2/TRBV6-3
CDR3 length: 13
CDR3 protein: ASSHKRGPTYEQY